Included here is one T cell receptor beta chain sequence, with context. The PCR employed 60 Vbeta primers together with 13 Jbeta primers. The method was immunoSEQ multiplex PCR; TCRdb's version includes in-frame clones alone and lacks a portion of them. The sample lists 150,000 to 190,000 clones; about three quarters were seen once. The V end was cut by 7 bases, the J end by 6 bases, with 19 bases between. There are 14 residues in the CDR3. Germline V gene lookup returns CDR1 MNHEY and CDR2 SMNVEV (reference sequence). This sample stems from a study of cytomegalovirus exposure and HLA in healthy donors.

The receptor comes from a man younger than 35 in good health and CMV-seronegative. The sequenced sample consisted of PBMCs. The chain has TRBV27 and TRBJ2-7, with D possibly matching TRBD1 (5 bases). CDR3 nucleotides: TGTGCCAGCACCCTTTTGGGGCAGGGCCGCGAGCAGTACTTC. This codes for CASTLLGQGREQYF.